This TCR beta chain appears in the sequencing data of a study of spatial heterogeneity in lung cancer. As for the study in general: Any follow-up PBMC samples that were available went on to be sequenced, and the median time to follow-up was roughly 2 years after resection. Regarding the study as a whole: Tumor TCRs that were ubiquitous and expanded showed up in blood more at resection than follow-up.

Time point: blood at routine non-recurrence follow-up after resection. Whole RNA, isolated from tumor, nontumor lung or frozen PBMC, was sequenced without prior sorting. This clonotype was counted only a few times. Its antigen is unknown. This CDR3 is 16 amino acids long. The germline V gene has CDR1 MNHEY and CDR2 SVGAGI. Trimming cost V 2 bases and J 7 bases, with 15 bases left between them. TCRdb processed the 5' RACE reads anew with MiXCR; each CDR3 protein has one entry. The data show about 120,000 distinct CDR3 sequences, about 12% seen once. The material sequenced was PBMCs, taken at follow-up. This receptor was identified in a male donor with early-stage non-small cell lung cancer. This chain uses TRBV6-5 with TRBJ1-6; TRBD1 might be the D (5 bases). The CDR3 DNA reads as TGTGCCAGCAGTTACGAGGCACAGGCTCTAAATTCACCCCTCCACTTT. It translates to CASSYEAQALNSPLHF.